These 12 T cell receptor beta chains originate from one sample sequenced in a study of patients and donors after allogeneic stem cell transplantation. MiXCR, run by TCRdb on the RT-PCR reads, gives a single entry per CDR3 protein. The sample has approximately 430,000 distinct CDR3 sequences, under 20% seen once; the top ten hold roughly 7.2%. Source material: blood, either unsorted or a sorted T cell fraction (not recorded which). The receptors were sampled from a human donor who was either an allogeneic HSCT recipient or a stem cell or donor lymphocyte infusion donor (not recorded which). It is not recorded whose cells these are; they may come from a transplant donor.

The V gene is TRBV10-3, the J gene TRBJ2-5, with D possibly TRBD1 on 6 matching bases. CDR3 length: 15 residues. Germline CDR1 and CDR2: ENHRY and SYGVKD. Trimming shortened V by 2 bases and J by 4 bases, and 14 bases separated the two germline ends. The chain's CDR3 is CAISENGQILETQYF. The CDR3 DNA sequence: TGTGCCATCAGTGAGAACGGACAGATTCTAGAGACCCAGTACTTC.

This clonotype was detected a few times. This rearrangement joins TRBV6-2 or TRBV6-3 to TRBJ1-1; the D is unclear. Germline V gives CDR1 MNHEY, CDR2 SVGEGT. The CDR3 consists of 13 residues. The V gene lost 2 bases and the J gene lost 3 bases, with 7 bases spanning the gap. CDR3 bases: TGTGCCAGCAGTTACGAGATTTACACTGAAGCTTTCTTT. Residues: CASSYEIYTEAFF.

V and J are TRBV20-1 and TRBJ1-6; 7 bases line up with TRBD1. CDR3 length: 14 residues. V was pared by 6 bases and J by 8 bases, with 10 bases of the junction left unmatched. Germline assignment: CDR1 DFQATT and CDR2 SNEGSKA (reference sequence). DNA of the CDR3: TGCAGTGCGGAACGGGACAGCAAACATTCACCCCTCCACTTT. It encodes CSAERDSKHSPLHF.

This clonotype was counted a few times. V is TRBV6-1 and J is TRBJ2-1; possibly TRBD2 for D (7 bases). Germline V CDR1 and CDR2: MNHNS, SASEGT. V shed 8 bases and J shed 5 bases, with 16 bases lying between them. This CDR3 spans 14 amino acids. As DNA, the CDR3 is TGTGCCAGCTCCCGAGGGGGGGGGCACAATGAGCAGTTCTTC. Its translation is CASSRGGGHNEQFF.

The chain is built from TRBV6-2 or TRBV6-3 and TRBJ2-7; 9 bases are shared with TRBD1. Germline-derived CDR1 and CDR2 are MNHEY and SVGEGT. V gave up 5 bases and J gave up 9 bases; unmatched junction bases: 11. The length of the CDR3 is 14 residues. CDR3 bases: TGTGCCAGCAGTCACGGGACAGGGCAACGGAGGCAGTACTTC. Its protein product is CASSHGTGQRRQYF.

This clonotype was seen only a few times. This sequence joins TRBV4-3 and TRBJ2-1; the match to TRBD2 covers 7 bases. Germline V gene sequence: CDR1 LGHNA, CDR2 YSLEER. V was clipped by 1 base and J by 8 bases; unmatched bases: 5. The CDR3 consists of 14 residues. CDR3 bases: TGCGCCAGCAGCCAAGGCCTGGGAGGGGATGAGCAGTTCTTC. This encodes CASSQGLGGDEQFF.

This clonotype was counted a few times. The chain links TRBV19 to TRBJ2-7; 12 nucleotides line up with TRBD1. Losses at the gene ends were 6 bases for V and 0 bases for J; bases not matched to a gene: 12. The CDR3 extends over 18 amino acids. Germline V lookup: CDR1 LNHDA, CDR2 SQIVND (reference sequence). DNA for the CDR3: TGTGCCAGTAGATCCCGGGACAGGGGGCTATTTAACTCCTACGAGCAGTACTTC. Encoded protein: CASRSRDRGLFNSYEQYF.

This clonotype was seen a handful of times. The V call is TRBV10-3, the J call TRBJ2-1; D is unclear. The CDR3 covers 13 residues. The ends were cut back, 2 bases at V and 4 bases at J, with 6 bases in the middle. The germline V gene encodes CDR1 ENHRY and CDR2 SYGVKD. CDR3 residues: CAISEPPYNEQFF. The CDR3 nucleotides read TGTGCCATCAGTGAGCCTCCTTACAATGAGCAGTTCTTC.

This chain joins TRBV4-3 and TRBJ2-3; TRBD1 or TRBD2 may be the D gene (7 bases each). The CDR3 extends over 19 amino acids. V lost 0 bases and J 3 bases, leaving 22 bases between the germline ends. In germline, CDR1 is LGHNA, CDR2 YSLEER. The CDR3 loop reads CASSQDLNWGRGGTDTQYF. CDR3 bases: TGCGCCAGCAGCCAAGATTTGAATTGGGGCAGGGGGGGAACAGATACGCAGTATTTT.

This clonotype was found a few times. The chain recombines TRBV7-2 with TRBJ2-1, with D possibly being TRBD2 (5 bases). CDR1 is SGHTA and CDR2 is FQGNSA in the germline V gene. The CDR3 totals 14 residues. Trimming stripped 6 bases from V and 5 bases from J, with 14 bases between. CDR3 protein: CASSASQRHNEQFF. The CDR3 region has the DNA TGTGCCAGCAGTGCATCTCAGCGGCACAATGAGCAGTTCTTC.

The V and J genes are TRBV5-6 and TRBJ1-2; D is possibly TRBD1 (5 bases). Germline V CDR1 and CDR2: SGHDT, YYEEEE. Trimming took off 3 bases at V and 0 bases at J, with 24 bases between the two ends. CDR3 length equals 19 residues. This CDR3 is CASSSLLGSKGATNYGYTF. CDR3 coding DNA: TGTGCCAGCAGCTCGCTGCTCGGGTCCAAAGGGGCGACTAACTATGGCTACACCTTC.

This clonotype was detected a few times. The chain employs TRBV5-1 and TRBJ1-1; 9 positions match TRBD1. Germline-derived CDR1 and CDR2 are SGHRS and YFSETQ. After removal of 5 bases from V and 0 bases from J, the junction contained 8 bases not matched to a gene. The CDR3 length is 16 residues. The CDR3 reads CASSPGQGWVNTEAFF. The CDR3 DNA reads as TGCGCCAGCAGTCCGGGACAGGGTTGGGTGAACACTGAAGCTTTCTTT. The variable domain in full, with the rest retrieved from reference TRBV5-1 and TRBJ1-1, is KAGVTQTPRYLIKTRGQQVTLSCSPISGHRSVSWYQQTPGQGLQFLFEYFSETQRNKGNFPGRFSGRQFSNSRSEMNVSTLELGDSALYLCASSPGQGWVNTEAFFGQGTRLTVV.